The T cell receptor beta chain described here comes from a study of regulatory T cells in long-lasting Graves disease. Study overall: Antithyroid drug use was under 3 months in newly diagnosed Graves' patients.

This CDR3 has 17 amino acids. V lost 2 bases, J lost 9 bases, and 14 bases stayed unmatched. Time point of the sample: newly diagnosed GD, antithyroid drugs for less than 3 months. The TCR library was made from RNA extracted from PBMCs. Both iRepertoire HTBI primers and Arm-PCR of CDR3 regions were used to build the TCR beta libraries. Each CDR3 protein is one row after TCRdb ran MiXCR on the multiplex PCR reads. This table has 450,000 to 600,000 distinct CDR3 sequences, less than 15% appearing once. These data were also filed under a second study, of T cells in Graves' hyperthyroidism and ophthalmopathy.

This chain links TRBV12-3 or TRBV12-4 with TRBJ2-1; 9 bases line up with TRBD2. Sequenced material: peripheral blood mononuclear cells (PBMCs), taken at new diagnosis, from a patient treated with antithyroid drugs. The sequence was obtained from a man aged 25-40 years with Graves disease. CDR3: CASSLLTSGYRWGEQFF. In DNA form, the CDR3 reads TGTGCCAGCAGTTTATTGACTAGCGGTTACCGGTGGGGTGAGCAGTTCTTC.